This TCR beta chain is drawn from a study of T cells in Graves' hyperthyroidism and ophthalmopathy. Patients aged 18 to 65 had newly diagnosed hyperthyroidism of under 2 months' duration. Diagnosing involved the use of clinical symptoms, serum thyroxine and TRAb, thyroid ultrasound and orbital computed tomography. 10 ml of fresh peripheral blood supplied the PBMCs. This CDR3 spans 13 amino acids. CDR1 is MNHEY, CDR2 SVGAGI, per germline. V was trimmed by 0 bases and J by 6 bases, leaving 8 bases between them. This clonotype turned up a few times. From RNA transcripts, TCR beta CDR3 regions were amplified. TCR CDR3 regions were first amplified by RT-PCR with HTBI primers. Each CDR3 protein gets one entry after TCRdb re-called the multiplex PCR reads with MiXCR. Of just under 750,000 distinct CDR3 sequences listed, 30% to 40% were seen once; the top ten hold around 30%.

The specimen sequenced was blood. This receptor was obtained from a woman aged 40-49 years with Graves' hyperthyroidism. The J gene is TRBJ1-2, the V gene TRBV6-5; no clear D gene. CDR3 loop: CASSYSPGHGYTF. The CDR3 region has the DNA TGTGCCAGCAGTTACTCTCCTGGCCATGGCTACACCTTC.